This T cell receptor beta chain is drawn from a study of blood T cell repertoires in COVID-19. Study context: Samples came from the United States, Italy and Spain, spanning acute and convalescent COVID-19.

The table came from immunoSEQ multiplex PCR; TCRdb's copy has only in-frame clones and leaves some out. The sample shows about 230,000 clones, roughly 79% of them seen only once. Seattle's enrolled individuals joined amid active infection and were then monitored longitudinally. The CDR3 is made up of 15 amino acids. Between the trimmed V and J ends, which lost 2 bases and 8 bases, there was a span of 17 bases. Germline lookup yields CDR1 SGHTS and CDR2 YDEGEE. J is TRBJ1-3 and V is TRBV5-8; the D gene is possibly TRBD1 (6 bases). The sequencing sample was made of peripheral blood. The receptor comes from a woman older than 75 with COVID-19, enrolled during active disease. The CDR3 DNA sequence: TGTGCCAGCAGCTTCGACCGGAACAGGGTGGACACCATATATTTT. It encodes CASSFDRNRVDTIYF.